The T cell receptor (beta chain) described here comes from a study of T cell repertoires in cytomegalovirus infection. As for the study in general: Well-studied HLA-B-restricted epitopes and recently identified HLA-C-restricted epitopes of CMV were both used in the study. It can be stated that public TCR beta signatures indicated CMV infection as well as a matching HLA type.

One entry per CDR3 protein, called by TCRdb with MiXCR from the reads. The table lists approximately 470,000 distinct CDR3 sequences, approximately 46% of them singletons. This CDR3 is 13 amino acids long. The junction had 8 bases not matched to a gene; V was cut back by 3 bases and J by 9 bases. CDR1 and CDR2 (germline): SQVTM, ANQGSEA. Turning to this clonotype: The antigen remains unidentified.

Study-level results: HLA-C-restricted CMV-specific TCR beta clonotypes were dominant in the ex vivo response. Summed frequency of public TCR beta families distinguished CMV carriers with the relevant HLA.

Sample: cultured PBMCs, taken from culture after CMV antigen stimulation. The sequence came from a human donor in good health (CMV status not recorded). Some clones in this sample may be carry-over from other donors' samples. This chain connects TRBV29-1 to TRBJ1-1; 9 bases agree with TRBD1. CDR3 loop: CSVEETTGGKAFF. CDR3 coding DNA: TGCAGCGTTGAGGAAACGACAGGGGGGAAAGCTTTCTTT.